A selection of T cell receptor beta chains follows, all from one sample in a study of T-cell reconstitution after alpha-beta-depleted transplantation in children. Via MiXCR, TCRdb re-called the PCR reads, giving one row per CDR3 protein. The sample carries fewer than 700,000 distinct CDR3 sequences, about an eighth recorded once. The sequenced sample was PBMCs, mostly from graft donor cells, obtained 360 days after TCRalphabeta/CD19-depleted stem cell transplant. The receptors originated from a male patient younger than 18 who had a stem cell transplant for acute myeloid leukemia, so the T cells may come from the graft donor. The CDR3 runs from the conserved cysteine through the conserved F or W. D genes are given only for firm matches. Clone size appears in some rows only: once, few, many, or a class for an expanded clone.

d_call	clone_size	v_call	j_call	cdr3_aa	cdr3_nt
-	few	TRBV19	TRBJ2-7	CASTPRWAAFSYEQYF	TGTGCCAGTACTCCCCGGTGGGCGGCATTCTCCTACGAGCAGTACTTC
TRBD1	few	TRBV29-1	TRBJ1-2	CSVGTGQLGYGYTF	TGCAGCGTTGGGACAGGTCAATTAGGCTATGGCTACACCTTC
-	few	TRBV12-5	TRBJ2-1	CASGLLLGSYNEQFF	TGTGCTAGTGGTTTGCTACTAGGTTCCTACAATGAGCAGTTCTTC
-	-	TRBV4-3	TRBJ2-7	CASSQDPGTQTYEQYF	TGCGCCAGCAGCCAAGATCCCGGGACCCAGACCTACGAGCAGTACTTC
-	-	TRBV10-2	TRBJ2-7	CASSEPDAPFYEQYF	TGCGCCAGCAGTGAACCGGACGCCCCCTTCTACGAGCAGTACTTC
-	few	TRBV11-2	TRBJ2-5	CASSLGGGVQETQYF	TGTGCCAGCAGCTTAGGTGGGGGCGTCCAAGAGACCCAGTACTTC
TRBD2	once	TRBV27	TRBJ2-7	CASSSRREWNEQYF	TGTGCCAGCAGCTCACGGCGGGAGTGGAACGAGCAGTACTTC
TRBD1	few	TRBV20-1	TRBJ1-2	CSAPAGGKGYGYTF	TGCAGTGCGCCTGCAGGGGGCAAGGGCTATGGCTACACCTTC
-	few	TRBV30	TRBJ2-3	CAWSAAGTDTQYF	TGTGCCTGGAGTGCCGCCGGGACGGATACGCAGTATTTT
-	few	TRBV6-5	TRBJ2-7	CASSYSDKGLLPREQYF	TGTGCCAGCAGTTACTCGGACAAGGGACTTCTCCCACGGGAGCAGTACTTC
TRBD1	many	TRBV7-2	TRBJ2-4	CASSLGPRGNIQYF	TGTGCCAGCAGCTTAGGTCCCAGGGGGAACATTCAGTACTTC
-	few	TRBV20-1	TRBJ2-5	CSASDEGETQYF	TGCAGTGCTTCCGACGAAGGGGAGACCCAGTACTTC
TRBD2	many	TRBV12-3/TRBV12-4	TRBJ2-1	CASSLGLAGLSYNEQFF	TGTGCCAGCAGTTTAGGGCTAGCGGGACTCTCCTACAATGAGCAGTTCTTC
TRBD1	few	TRBV20-1	TRBJ2-7	CSADPGQGPYEQYF	TGCAGTGCGGACCCGGGACAGGGGCCCTACGAGCAGTACTTC
-	few	TRBV3-1	TRBJ2-6	CASSQGGRFKANVLTF	TGTGCCAGCAGCCAAGGGGGCAGGTTCAAGGCCAACGTCCTGACTTTC
-	-	TRBV29-1	TRBJ2-7	CSVASRLSHSYEQYF	TGCAGCGTTGCCTCCCGGCTAAGTCATTCCTACGAGCAGTACTTC
-	-	TRBV12-3/TRBV12-4	TRBJ2-3	CASSFCRGRFTDTQYF	TGTGCCAGCAGTTTCTGCAGGGGAAGGTTCACAGATACGCAGTATTTT
TRBD2	many	TRBV5-1	TRBJ2-7	CASSRGQGTSGSFYEQYF	TGCGCCAGCAGCCGTGGACAGGGGACTAGCGGGAGTTTCTACGAGCAGTACTTC
TRBD1	few	TRBV12-3/TRBV12-4	TRBJ1-2	CASRGTGRNGYTF	TGTGCCAGCAGGGGGACAGGGCGGAATGGCTACACCTTC
-	-	TRBV9	TRBJ2-1	CASSVRLDNEQFF	TGTGCCAGCAGCGTACGACTAGACAATGAGCAGTTCTTC
TRBD1	many	TRBV20-1	TRBJ2-7	CSARLPGQVYEQYF	TGCAGTGCTAGATTGCCGGGACAGGTCTACGAGCAGTACTTC
-	-	TRBV30	TRBJ2-7	CASQMGSYEQYF	TGTGCCTCACAAATGGGGTCCTACGAGCAGTACTTC
-	many	TRBV7-6	TRBJ1-1	CASSSVGTEAFF	TGTGCCAGCAGCTCCGTTGGGACTGAAGCTTTCTTT
-	few	TRBV7-2	TRBJ2-7	CASSLVGSPYEQYF	TGTGCCAGCAGCTTAGTCGGGAGTCCCTACGAGCAGTACTTC
-	-	TRBV27	TRBJ2-1	CASSLWLGQGTNEQFF	TGTGCCAGCAGTTTATGGTTGGGGCAGGGAACCAATGAGCAGTTCTTC
-	-	TRBV28	TRBJ2-7	CASMISGFPGEQYF	TGTGCCAGTATGATTAGCGGTTTTCCGGGTGAGCAGTACTTC
-	many	TRBV5-1	TRBJ2-5	CASSLTGLYGETQYF	TGCGCCAGCAGCTTGACGGGACTTTATGGAGAGACCCAGTACTTC
-	-	TRBV12-3/TRBV12-4	TRBJ1-5	CASSLALDAGGNQPQHF	TGTGCCAGCAGTTTAGCGCTGGACGCGGGGGGCAATCAGCCCCAGCATTTT
-	few	TRBV10-3	TRBJ2-2	CATFEGELFF	TGTGCCACCTTCGAGGGGGAGCTGTTTTTT
TRBD1	few	TRBV29-1	TRBJ1-1	CSAGTGSNTEAFF	TGCAGCGCCGGGACAGGGTCGAACACTGAAGCTTTCTTT
-	-	TRBV7-3	TRBJ2-2	CASSPPTSPASTGELFF	TGTGCCAGCAGCCCCCCAACTAGTCCGGCGAGCACCGGGGAGCTGTTTTTT
-	-	TRBV19	TRBJ2-3	CASAGRQRPGDTQYF	TGTGCCAGTGCTGGGCGACAGAGACCAGGGGATACGCAGTATTTT
-	few	TRBV29-1	TRBJ1-2	CSVVVTLGPYGYTF	TGCAGCGTTGTTGTTACCTTAGGCCCCTATGGCTACACCTTC
TRBD2	few	TRBV28	TRBJ2-2	CASSLLYLAGVRNTGELFF	TGTGCCAGCAGTTTACTCTATCTAGCGGGAGTTCGGAACACCGGGGAGCTGTTTTTT
TRBD1	few	TRBV6-2/TRBV6-3	TRBJ2-7	CASSQRQGGPYEQYF	TGTGCCAGCAGTCAAAGACAGGGGGGTCCCTACGAGCAGTACTTC
-	-	TRBV4-2	TRBJ2-7	CASSLRTADYEQYF	TGTGCCAGCAGCCTAAGGACTGCAGACTACGAGCAGTACTTC
-	-	TRBV1	TRBJ2-7	CTSSQEKQGGYYEQYF	TGCACCAGCAGCCAAGAGAAGCAGGGGGGCTACTACGAGCAGTACTTC
TRBD2	few	TRBV5-8	TRBJ2-2	CASTLQGGRWTGELFF	TGTGCCAGCACCTTGCAGGGAGGGAGGTGGACCGGGGAGCTGTTTTTT
-	-	TRBV4-3	TRBJ2-1	CASSQDEPRDWPYNEQFF	TGCGCCAGCAGCCAAGACGAACCCCGGGACTGGCCCTACAATGAGCAGTTCTTC
-	-	TRBV7-8	TRBJ2-7	CASSLFWGAGYEQYF	TGTGCCAGCAGCCTATTTTGGGGGGCGGGATACGAGCAGTACTTC
-	many	TRBV5-1	TRBJ2-3	CASSLARRGDTQYF	TGCGCCAGCAGCTTGGCCAGGCGAGGGGATACGCAGTATTTT
-	many	TRBV7-7	TRBJ2-1	CASSLIGGHEQFF	TGTGCTAGCAGCTTAATCGGGGGCCATGAGCAGTTCTTC
-	-	TRBV5-1	TRBJ2-1	CASSYTLAGLNNEQFF	TGCGCCAGCAGCTATACACTAGCTGGATTGAACAATGAGCAGTTCTTC
-	few	TRBV28	TRBJ2-7	CASKPRGGVSYEQYF	TGTGCCAGCAAACCCCGGGGCGGGGTGTCCTACGAGCAGTACTTC
TRBD2	many	TRBV28	TRBJ2-1	CASSLSFGPLGSGIVNEQFF	TGTGCCAGCAGTTTATCCTTCGGCCCCCTCGGGAGCGGGATAGTAAATGAGCAGTTCTTC
TRBD2	few	TRBV11-3	TRBJ2-1	CASSLGGQRGSEQFF	TGTGCCAGCAGCTTAGGTGGGCAGCGGGGCTCCGAGCAGTTCTTC
TRBD2	-	TRBV3-1	TRBJ2-7	CASSRAGLANYEQYF	TGTGCCAGCAGCCGTGCGGGACTAGCGAATTACGAGCAGTACTTC
-	once	TRBV6-5	TRBJ1-1	CASSYQGLDTEAFF	TGTGCCAGCAGTTACCAGGGGCTGGACACTGAAGCTTTCTTT
-	few	TRBV5-1	TRBJ2-7	CASSLPPLGADTGYEQYF	TGCGCCAGCAGCCTACCCCCTCTCGGGGCGGATACGGGGTACGAGCAGTACTTC
TRBD1	few	TRBV2	TRBJ2-7	CASSVPGQGQYEQYF	TGTGCCAGCAGTGTCCCGGGACAGGGCCAATACGAGCAGTACTTC
-	many	TRBV4-3	TRBJ2-7	CASSQDWLGAIDEQYF	TGCGCCAGCAGCCAAGATTGGTTGGGGGCTATCGACGAGCAGTACTTC
-	few	TRBV3-1	TRBJ1-2	CASSPAGSNYGYTF	TGTGCCAGCAGCCCCGCAGGCTCTAACTATGGCTACACCTTC
TRBD2	-	TRBV19	TRBJ2-1	CASSIEEGTNHEQFF	TGTGCCAGTAGTATAGAGGAAGGGACTAACCATGAGCAGTTCTTC
TRBD1	-	TRBV29-1	TRBJ2-7	CSVDGGDRGVEQYF	TGCAGCGTTGATGGGGGGGACAGGGGAGTCGAGCAGTACTTC
-	-	TRBV7-6	TRBJ2-1	CATRPLASYNEQFF	TGTGCCACCAGACCTCTAGCGTCGTACAATGAGCAGTTCTTC
TRBD2	-	TRBV4-3	TRBJ2-1	CASSQDRGLAGDRYEQFF	TGCGCCAGCAGCCAAGATAGAGGGCTAGCGGGAGATAGGTATGAGCAGTTCTTC
TRBD2	-	TRBV18	TRBJ2-7	CASSPPTSGGSPYEQYF	TGTGCCAGCTCACCACCGACTAGCGGGGGGTCCCCCTACGAGCAGTACTTC
TRBD1	few	TRBV11-2	TRBJ2-5	CASSLDPGQAVFSQYF	TGTGCCAGCAGCTTAGACCCGGGACAGGCGGTGTTTTCCCAGTACTTC
TRBD2	-	TRBV11-2	TRBJ2-1	CASSEPGLALYNEQFF	TGTGCCAGCAGCGAGCCGGGACTAGCGCTTTACAATGAGCAGTTCTTC